A single sample gave rise to the 6 T cell receptor beta chains below, sequenced in a study of control samples from healthy donors and cancer patients. TCRdb keeps only in-frame clones here, not all; method: immunoSEQ multiplex PCR. The data contain 110,000 to 150,000 clones, 89% of them singletons. The sample comprised blood. The source of these receptors is a man under 40 in good health.

This clone showed up just a few times. V is TRBV5-1 and J is TRBJ1-1; D may be TRBD1 (5 bases). Germline assignment: CDR1 SGHRS and CDR2 YFSETQ. This CDR3 is built from 15 residues. Trimming left V 0 bases short and J 6 bases short, with 15 bases between. This CDR3 is CASSLDYAGTSEAFF. The CDR3 bases are TGCGCCAGCAGCTTGGATTATGCGGGGACTTCTGAAGCTTTCTTT. The entire variable domain, with the rest obtained from reference TRBV5-1 and TRBJ1-1, is as follows: KAGVTQTPRYLIKTRGQQVTLSCSPISGHRSVSWYQQTPGQGLQFLFEYFSETQRNKGNFPGRFSGRQFSNSRSEMNVSTLELGDSALYLCASSLDYAGTSEAFFGQGTRLTVV.

The V and J genes are TRBV9 and TRBJ2-7, with 9 bases matching TRBD2. V was clipped by 4 bases and J by 7 bases; unmatched bases: 6. The germline gives CDR1 SGDLS, CDR2 YYNGEE. The CDR3 consists of 13 residues. The CDR3: CASSPSGTGEQYF. The DNA for the CDR3 is TGTGCCAGCAGCCCTAGCGGGACTGGTGAGCAGTACTTC.

The rearrangement uses TRBV5-5 and TRBJ2-7, with 9 bases aligning to TRBD1. The V gene end was trimmed by 0 bases and the J gene end by 0 bases; junction bases not matched to a gene: 4. This CDR3 is 16 amino acids long. Germline CDR1 SGHKS, CDR2 YYEKEE (reference sequence). CDR3 nucleotides: TGTGCCAGCAGCTTGGTTTGGGACAGGGTCTCCTACGAGCAGTACTTC. As protein: CASSLVWDRVSYEQYF.

The rearrangement joins TRBV30 to TRBJ1-1; no definite D call. V shed 5 bases and J shed 1 base, with 5 bases lying between them. The germline V gene has CDR1 GTSNPN and CDR2 SVGIG (reference sequence). The CDR3 runs to 11 residues. CDR3 sequence: CAWGRNTEAFF. For the CDR3, the DNA is TGTGCCTGGGGGAGGAACACTGAAGCTTTCTTT. Drawing the rest from reference TRBV30 and TRBJ1-1, the complete variable domain is SQTIHQWPATLVQPVGSPLSLECTVEGTSNPNLYWYRQAAGRGLQLLFYSVGIGQISSEVPQNLSASRPQDRQFILSSKKLLLSDSGFYLCAWGRNTEAFFGQGTRLTVV.

This clone appeared a few times. The chain couples TRBV7-2 to TRBJ1-1; D gene uncertain. The CDR3 length is 15 residues. Trimming pared 2 bases from V and 6 bases from J, leaving 16 bases between. CDR1 SGHTA and CDR2 FQGNSA come from the germline V gene. The DNA for the CDR3 is TGTGCCAGCAGCTTATTCCAGCGAGACGGGGCTGAAGCTTTCTTT. It translates to CASSLFQRDGAEAFF.

The gene calls are TRBV27 and TRBJ1-2; D not certain. Per the germline V gene, CDR1 is MNHEY and CDR2 is SMNVEV (reference sequence). Trimming left V 4 bases short and J 3 bases short, with 9 bases between. The CDR3 has 13 residues. The CDR3 coding sequence is TGTGCCAGCAGTTCGGTTAGGGACTATGGCTACACCTTC. It is translated as CASSSVRDYGYTF.